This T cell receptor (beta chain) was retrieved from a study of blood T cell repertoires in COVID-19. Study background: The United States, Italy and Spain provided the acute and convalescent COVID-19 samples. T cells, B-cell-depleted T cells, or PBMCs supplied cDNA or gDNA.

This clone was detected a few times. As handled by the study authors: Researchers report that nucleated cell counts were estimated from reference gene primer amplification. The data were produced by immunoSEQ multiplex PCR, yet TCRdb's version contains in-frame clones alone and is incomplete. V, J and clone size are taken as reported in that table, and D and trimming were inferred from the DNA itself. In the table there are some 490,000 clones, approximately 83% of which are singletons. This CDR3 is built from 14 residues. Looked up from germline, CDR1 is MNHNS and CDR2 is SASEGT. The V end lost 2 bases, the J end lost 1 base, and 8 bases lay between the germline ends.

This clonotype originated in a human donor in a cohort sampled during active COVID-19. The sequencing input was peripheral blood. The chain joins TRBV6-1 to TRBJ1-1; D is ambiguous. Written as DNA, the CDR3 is TGTGCCAGCAGTGAAATGACGGGGAACACTGAAGCTTTCTTT. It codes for CASSEMTGNTEAFF.